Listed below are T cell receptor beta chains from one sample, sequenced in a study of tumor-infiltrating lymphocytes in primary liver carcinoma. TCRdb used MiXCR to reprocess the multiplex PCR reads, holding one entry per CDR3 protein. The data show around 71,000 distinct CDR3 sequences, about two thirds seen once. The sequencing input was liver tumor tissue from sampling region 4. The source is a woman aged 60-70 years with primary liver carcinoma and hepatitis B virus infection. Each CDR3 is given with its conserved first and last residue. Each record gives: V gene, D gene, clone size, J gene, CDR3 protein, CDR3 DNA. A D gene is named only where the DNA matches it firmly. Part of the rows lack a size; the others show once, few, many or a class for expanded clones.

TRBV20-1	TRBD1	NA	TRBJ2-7	CSSDRGTYEQYF	TGCAGTTCAGACAGGGGAACCTACGAGCAGTACTTC
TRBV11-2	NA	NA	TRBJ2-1	CANGRGPSSCNEQFF	TGTGCCAACGGGCGGGGACCGAGCTCCTGCAATGAGCAGTTCTTC
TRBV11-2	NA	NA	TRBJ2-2	CASSLSLWGACTGELFF	TGTGCCAGCAGCTTATCACTGTGGGGGGCGTGCACCGGGGAGTTGTTTTTT
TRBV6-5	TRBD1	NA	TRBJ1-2	CASTYQQGRVGDYTF	TGTGCCAGCACTTATCAACAGGGGCGGGTCGGTGACTACACCTTC
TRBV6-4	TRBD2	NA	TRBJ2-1	CASNGNPGAGYSYNEQFF	TGTGCCAGCAATGGAAACCCAGGAGCGGGGTACTCCTACAATGAGCAGTTCTTC
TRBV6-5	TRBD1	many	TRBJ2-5	CASSATGTGEETQYF	TGTGCCAGCAGTGCCACCGGGACAGGGGAAGAGACCCAGTACTTC
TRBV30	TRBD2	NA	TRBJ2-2	CASSRPETSGVTGELVF	TGTGCCTCGAGTCGTCCCGAGACTAGCGGGGTCACCGGGGAGCTGGTTTTT
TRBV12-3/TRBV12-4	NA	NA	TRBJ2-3	CASGFGREHTDTQYF	TGTGCCAGCGGTTTCGGGCGGGAACACACAGATACGCAGTATTTT
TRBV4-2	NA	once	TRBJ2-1	CASSQDSSGHTEQFF	TGTGCCAGCAGCCAAGATTCAAGCGGGCACACTGAGCAGTTCTTC
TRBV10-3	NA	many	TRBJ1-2	CAISEQGDYGYTF	TGTGCCATCAGTGAGCAGGGCGACTATGGCTACACCTTC
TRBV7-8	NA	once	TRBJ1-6	CASSLERTLHSALHF	TGTGCTAGCAGCTTAGAAAGGACACTACATTCAGCCCTCCACTTT
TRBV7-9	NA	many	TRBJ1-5	CASSFGDQPQHF	TGTGCCAGCAGCTTTGGGGATCAGCCCCAGCATTTT
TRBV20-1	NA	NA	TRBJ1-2	CSAPTGQGGYTF	TGCAGTGCCCCCACAGGCCAGGGTGGCTACACCTTC
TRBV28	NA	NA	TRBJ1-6	CASITLAGPVGPYNSPLHF	TGTGCCAGCATTACCTTAGCCGGGCCAGTAGGACCTTATAATTCACCCCTCCACTTT
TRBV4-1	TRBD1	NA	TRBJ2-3	CAISQDSGQGIFTDTQCF	TGCGCCATCAGCCAAGATTCGGGACAGGGGATTTTCACAGATACGCAGTGTTTT
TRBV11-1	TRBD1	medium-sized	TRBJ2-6	CASSARTGTPGANVLTF	TGTGCCAGCAGCGCCAGGACAGGGACTCCTGGGGCCAACGTCCTGACTTTC
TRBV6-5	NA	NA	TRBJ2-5	CASSGLTGVRRETQHF	TGTGCCAGCAGCGGACTAACGGGAGTAAGGAGGGAGACCCAGCACTTC
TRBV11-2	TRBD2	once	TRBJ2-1	CASGLQRGSYNEQFF	TGTGCCAGCGGCCTTCAGCGGGGCTCCTACAATGAGCAGTTCTTC
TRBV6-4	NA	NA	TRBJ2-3	CASNDVAGGSTDTHYF	NA
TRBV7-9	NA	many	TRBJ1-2	CASSNHLNYGYTF	TGTGCCAGCAGCAACCACCTCAACTATGGCTACACCTTC
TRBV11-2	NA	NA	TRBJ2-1	CACSLEGNEQFF	TGTGCCTGCAGCTTAGAGGGGAATGAGCAGTTCTTT
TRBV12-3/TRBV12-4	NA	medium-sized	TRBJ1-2	CASNRAGAYGYTF	TGTGCCAGCAATCGCGCAGGGGCCTATGGCTACACCTTC
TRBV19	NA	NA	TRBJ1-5	CAGSIDPLTPNQPQHF	TGTGCCGGTAGTATAGATCCGTTGACTCCTAATCAGCCCCAGCATTTT
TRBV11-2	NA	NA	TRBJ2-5	CANSLRTLQEGQYF	TGTGCCAACAGTTTGAGGACGTTACAAGAGGGCCAGTACTTC
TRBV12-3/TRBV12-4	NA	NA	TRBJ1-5	CASSLGVAKGQPQHF	TGTGCCAGCAGCCTCGGCGTAGCAAAGGGCCAGCCACAGCATTTT
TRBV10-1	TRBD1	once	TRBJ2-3	CATAGDRDTDTQYF	TGCGCCACCGCAGGAGACAGGGACACAGATACGCAGTATTTT
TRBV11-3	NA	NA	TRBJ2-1	CASSLRFGELSYNEHFF	TGTGCCAGCAGCTTAAGGTTCGGCGAGCTTTCCTACAATGAGCACTTCTTC
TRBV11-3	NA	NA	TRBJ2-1	CASSPRGSVNYEQFF	TGTGCCAGCAGCCCTCGGGGTAGCGTTAACTATGAGCAGTTCTTC
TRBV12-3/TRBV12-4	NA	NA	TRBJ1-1	CVNSLAGRVFF	TGTGTCAACAGTCTTGCGGGGAGGGTTTTTTTT
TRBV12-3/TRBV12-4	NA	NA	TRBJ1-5	CASNFLRGGPIQPQHF	TGTGCCAGCAATTTTTTAAGGGGTGGCCCGATTCAGCCCCAGCATTTT
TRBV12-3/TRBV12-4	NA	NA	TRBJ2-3	CAGSKGLQGISNKDTQYF	TGTGCCGGCAGTAAAGGCCTACAGGGAATTTCTAACAAAGATACGCAGTATTTT
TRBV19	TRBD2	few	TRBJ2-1	CASSIQSTSGPYNEQFF	TGTGCCAGTAGTATTCAGTCGACTAGCGGGCCCTACAATGAGCAGTTCTTC
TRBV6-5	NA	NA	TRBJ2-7	CANRTRAAYEQYF	TGTGCCAACAGAACAAGGGCCGCATACGAGCAGTACTTC
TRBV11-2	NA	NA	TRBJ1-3	CASSLSPGPQSTIYF	TGTGCCAGCAGCTTAAGTCCCGGACCGCAAAGCACCATATATTTC
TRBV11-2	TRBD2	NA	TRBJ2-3	CVSSLMWGGTDTQYF	TGTGTCAGCAGCTTAATGTGGGGGGGTACAGATACGCAGTATTTT
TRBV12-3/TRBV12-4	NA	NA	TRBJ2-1	CASSLSSLEQFF	TGTGCCAGCAGTTTAAGTAGCCTTGAGCAATTCTTC
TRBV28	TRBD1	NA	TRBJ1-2	CVSSSGQGRGGYTF	TGTGTCAGCAGCTCCGGACAGGGGCGGGGTGGATACACCTTC
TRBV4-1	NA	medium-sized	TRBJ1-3	CASSPVDSGSGNTIYF	TGCGCCAGCAGCCCCGTGGACAGCGGCTCTGGAAACACCATATATTTT
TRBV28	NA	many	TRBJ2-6	CASSKRGGTGANVLTF	TGTGCCAGCAGTAAAAGGGGGGGCACTGGGGCCAACGTCCTGACTTTC
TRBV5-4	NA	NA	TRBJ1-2	CASGAAGSNYGYTF	TGTGCCAGCGGCGCCGCGGGATCTAACTATGGCTACACCTTC
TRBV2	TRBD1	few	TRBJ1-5	CASSQGAQPQHF	TGTGCCAGCAGTCAGGGGGCTCAGCCCCAGCATTTT
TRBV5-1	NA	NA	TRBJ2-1	CDSSLATGSSYNEQFF	TGCGACAGCAGCTTGGCCACCGGGAGCTCATACAATGAGCAGTTCTTC
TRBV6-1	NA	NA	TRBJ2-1	CASSTACGEYNEQFF	TGTGCCAGCAGTACGGCTTGCGGGGAATACAATGAGCAGTTCTTC
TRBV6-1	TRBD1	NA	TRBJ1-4	CASSEAGTGASTSEKLFF	TGTGCCAGCAGTGAAGCTGGTACAGGGGCCTCAACTAGTGAAAAACTGTTTTTT
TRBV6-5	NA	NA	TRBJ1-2	CVSSYGGSYGYTF	TGTGTCAGCAGTTACGGGGGATCCTATGGCTACACTTTC
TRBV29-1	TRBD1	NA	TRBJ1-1	CSVRGQITEAFF	TGCAGCGTGAGGGGGCAAATCACTGAAGCTTTCTTT
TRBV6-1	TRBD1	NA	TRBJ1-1	CASSEETGGSNAEAFF	TGTGCCAGCAGTGAAGAAACAGGGGGATCAAACGCTGAAGCTTTTTTT